Listed below are T cell receptor beta chains from one sample, sequenced in a study of persistence of HIV-infected CD4 T cells. Repertoires were generated with immunoSEQ multiplex PCR, while TCRdb's copy carries only in-frame clones and drops some. The data contain fewer than 40,000 clones, around 82% of them singletons. Their antigen targets remain unknown. The specimen was CD4+ T cells sorted from PBMCs after approximately 19-hour stimulation, collected from a patient who received antiretroviral therapy. These receptors were taken from an adult man with HIV who was CMV-seropositive. The CDR3 runs from the conserved cysteine through the conserved F or W. The order of the fields is clone size, V gene, CDR3 protein. Size values are once, few and many counts, or a class for expanded clones, and some rows have none.

- | TRBV7-9 | CASSRTGTGDQPQHF
- | TRBV28 | CASARRNTGELFF
- | TRBV6-5 | CAISGGAREKLFF
- | TRBV19 | CASSLKAYNSPLHF
- | TRBV30 | CAWMVLGDSPLHF
- | TRBV6-1 | CASSAPGQGSYQPQHF
- | TRBV6-2/TRBV6-3 | CASSYRNQETQYF
few | TRBV18 | CASSPQGTLHEAFF
- | TRBV5-1 | CASSLRQAGETQYF
- | TRBV7-9 | CASSLGRGSSYNEQFF
- | TRBV6-1 | CASSENRRSTEAFF
- | TRBV6-2/TRBV6-3 | CASSYGPGNTIYF
- | TRBV6-2/TRBV6-3 | CASSAWDGSAYEQYF